The 27 T cell receptor beta chains listed next were all sequenced from one sample in a study of blood T cells in healthy people across ages. Using a J-beta primer mix together with a sample-barcoded 5' primer, a second PCR was run for about 6 to 12 cycles. TCRdb redid the calling of the 5' RACE reads with MiXCR, one entry per CDR3 protein. The repertoire consists of over 950,000 distinct CDR3 sequences, with 45% to 60% occurring once and the leading ten covering about 20%. Source material: blood. Receptors originate from an older woman in good health.

This chain uses TRBV7-7 with TRBJ1-2; a possible D gene is TRBD1 (5 bases). The germline CDR1 and CDR2 sequences are SSHAT and FNYEAQ (reference sequence). The CDR3 spans 17 residues. Trimming removed 7 bases from V and 3 bases from J, with 24 bases in between. This chain's CDR3 is CASTSPALRDPDYGYTF. The CDR3 DNA sequence: TGTGCCAGCACCAGCCCAGCTCTCAGGGACCCCGACTATGGCTACACCTTC.

The rearrangement links TRBV28 to TRBJ2-7; the D call may be TRBD1 or TRBD2 (5 bases each). The CDR3 length is 15 residues. The V end was cut by 3 bases, the J end by 4 bases, with 16 bases between. Germline-derived CDR1 and CDR2 are MDHEN and SYDVKM. The CDR3, as DNA: TGTGCCAGCAGTTTGAACCCGGGACGAGGATACGAGCAGTACTTC. Encoded protein: CASSLNPGRGYEQYF.

This clonotype was detected only a few times. The chain combines TRBV29-1 with TRBJ1-5, with TRBD1 matching 8 bases. Germline values: CDR1 SQVTM, CDR2 ANQGSEA. Unmatched junction bases numbered 6, after V lost 4 bases and J lost 4 bases. The CDR3 has 14 amino acids. The CDR3 reads CSVAAGGPNQPQHF. The CDR3, as DNA: TGCAGCGTTGCAGCAGGGGGCCCTAATCAGCCCCAGCATTTT.

V is TRBV28 and J is TRBJ2-7; possibly TRBD2 for D (5 bases). V dropped 8 bases and J dropped 0 bases, with 14 bases sitting between them. Germline lookup yields CDR1 MDHEN and CDR2 SYDVKM. The CDR3 contains 14 residues. CDR3 sequence (DNA): TGTGCCAGCCAGGACTTCCTAAGCTCCTACGAGCAGTACTTC. Its translation: CASQDFLSSYEQYF.

Regarding this clonotype: At one end the junction does not follow the germline gene, possibly because of a read error. The chain combines TRBV7-9 with TRBJ1-6; no reliable D call. The CDR3 runs to 11 residues. Germline CDR1 is SEHNR and CDR2 is FQNEAQ (reference sequence). The CDR3 nucleotides are TGTTCCAGCAGCTTAGATTCACCCCTCCACTTT. Translation gives CSSSLDSPLHF.

This chain connects TRBV3-1 to TRBJ2-5; TRBD1 aligns across 7 bases. V shed 3 bases, J shed 2 bases, and the junction held 6 bases outside the gene matches. Germline-derived CDR1 and CDR2 are LGHDT and YNNKEL (reference sequence). The CDR3 totals 15 residues. CDR3 DNA sequence: TGTGCCAGCAGCCACCGGGACAGAGAACAAGAGACCCAGTACTTC. Translation: CASSHRDREQETQYF.

The chain combines TRBV15 with TRBJ2-7; D might be TRBD1 (5 bases). V dropped 4 bases and J dropped 2 bases, with 12 bases sitting between them. Germline-derived CDR1 and CDR2 are LNHNV and YYDKDF (reference sequence). There are 14 residues in the CDR3. The CDR3 DNA reads as TGTGCCACCAGCACCGACAGAAAAACCTACGAGCAGTACTTC. As protein: CATSTDRKTYEQYF.

Comments on this clonotype: Just one base apart from a much larger clone, this may be a read error. The chain recombines TRBV5-1 with TRBJ2-5; TRBD2 matches at 11 bases. The CDR3 runs 15 residues. Losses at the gene ends were 2 bases for V and 11 bases for J; bases not matched to a gene: 11. Germline V gives CDR1 SGHRS, CDR2 YFSETQ. CDR3 sequence reads: CASSLLAGANNEQYF. The CDR3 region has the DNA TGCGCCAGCAGCTTACTAGCGGGAGCTAACAATGAGCAGTACTTC.

The J gene is TRBJ1-1, the V gene TRBV4-1; 9 bases are a match to TRBD1. Per the germline V gene, CDR1 is MGHRA and CDR2 is YSYEKL. V lost 1 base to trimming and J lost 5 bases; unmatched junction nucleotides: 8. The CDR3 extends over 16 amino acids. CDR3 protein: CASSQGTGTGKTEAFF. The CDR3 DNA reads as TGCGCCAGCAGCCAAGGAACCGGGACAGGGAAGACTGAAGCTTTCTTT.

The rearrangement uses TRBV12-3 or TRBV12-4 and TRBJ2-7; D is ambiguous. The V and J ends lost 5 bases and 6 bases respectively, with 11 bases between them. The CDR3 extends over 12 amino acids. CDR3 in DNA: TGTGCCAGCAGTCCCCGCCGAGCCGAGCAGTACTTC. Encoded protein: CASSPRRAEQYF.

The chain recombines TRBV11-2 with TRBJ1-2; 7 bases match TRBD1. After removal of 6 bases from V and 4 bases from J, the junction contained 11 bases not matched to a gene. Germline loops: CDR1 SGHAT, CDR2 FQNNGV. The CDR3 consists of 15 residues. CDR3 loop: CASSFEWTGSYGYTF. The CDR3 nucleotides are TGTGCCAGCAGTTTCGAATGGACAGGCTCCTATGGCTACACCTTC.

In regard to this clonotype: Mismatch with germline at one junction end may stem from a read error. The chain has TRBV25-1 and TRBJ2-6, with D uncertain. The germline V gene encodes CDR1 MGHDK and CDR2 SYGVNS. The CDR3 consists of 13 residues. In nucleotides, the CDR3 is TGTGCCTGCAGTGCGCGGGGGGCCAACGTCCTGACTTTC. Its translation is CACSARGANVLTF.

As for this clonotype: One end of the junction varies from germline; a read error may be responsible. The CDR3, as DNA: TGTGCCAGCAGCGTAGCAGGGCGCACAGATACGCAGTATTTT. This sequence encodes CASSVAGRTDTQYF. The gene calls are TRBV7-9 and TRBJ2-3, with a possible D match to TRBD1 (5 bases). CDR3 length equals 14 residues. Germline values: CDR1 SEHNR, CDR2 FQNEAQ (reference sequence).

This clonotype has a handful of counts. This chain uses TRBV6-6 with TRBJ1-2, with D possibly matching TRBD1 (5 bases). Germline V gene data show CDR1 as MNHNY and CDR2 as SVGAGI (reference sequence). V lost 6 bases and J lost 7, with 15 bases in between. The CDR3 sequence is 13 residues long. The CDR3 nucleotides read TGTGCCAGCAGCACTCCCAGGGAACCTGGCTACACCTTC. The encoded protein is CASSTPREPGYTF.

The J gene is TRBJ2-2, the V gene TRBV5-1; TRBD2 is a possible D gene (5 bases). The CDR3 totals 16 residues. V was clipped by 0 bases and J by 2 bases, with 11 bases between them. Germline lookup yields CDR1 SGHRS and CDR2 YFSETQ. The chain's CDR3 is CASSLGSSRNTGELFF. The CDR3 DNA is TGCGCCAGCAGCTTGGGTTCTAGCAGAAACACCGGGGAGCTGTTTTTT.

The chain joins TRBV5-6 to TRBJ2-7, with 11 nucleotides matching TRBD2. Trimming took 4 bases from V and 3 from J; bases not matched to a gene: 6. Per the germline V gene, CDR1 is SGHDT and CDR2 is YYEEEE. This CDR3 spans 15 amino acids. The CDR3 DNA reads as TGTGCCAGCAGCCTCCCCGGGACTAGCGGCTACGAGCAGTACTTC. Translated, it gives CASSLPGTSGYEQYF.

V usage is TRBV30 and J usage is TRBJ2-2; possible D gene TRBD1, 5 bases. The CDR3 runs to 11 residues. V gave up 2 bases and J gave up 7 bases, with 5 bases separating them. Germline-derived CDR1 and CDR2 are GTSNPN and SVGIG (reference sequence). DNA for the CDR3: TGTGCCTGGAGTAGGGGCGGGGAGCTGTTTTTT. This translates into CAWSRGGELFF.

The V call is TRBV5-6, the J call TRBJ2-3; 9 positions match TRBD2. Germline V gene lookup returns CDR1 SGHDT and CDR2 YYEEEE. Trimming at V came to 8 bases and at J to 1 base, leaving 8 bases not matched to a gene. The CDR3 runs to 15 residues. For the CDR3, the DNA is TGTGCCAGTAAACGTCAGCGGGGGGGCACAGATACGCAGTATTTT. Amino acids: CASKRQRGGTDTQYF.

The sample holds a few counts of this clonotype. The chain employs TRBV7-6 and TRBJ2-7; TRBD1 is a possible D gene (6 bases). Looked up from germline, CDR1 is SGHVS and CDR2 is FNYEAQ. The CDR3 sequence is 16 residues long. V lost 1 base to trimming and J lost 3 bases, with 16 bases between them. CDR3 nucleotide sequence: TGTGCCAGCAGCTTAGGGGACACCGGATGGGTCTACGAGCAGTACTTC. It encodes CASSLGDTGWVYEQYF.

This clonotype came up many times. The chain uses TRBV12-3 or TRBV12-4 and TRBJ2-7; D is perhaps TRBD1 (6 bases). This CDR3 spans 14 amino acids. V shed 3 bases and J shed 4 bases, with 13 bases lying between them. The CDR3 sequence: CASSFRQGPYEQYF. The CDR3 bases are TGTGCCAGCAGTTTTCGCCAGGGGCCGTACGAGCAGTACTTC.

The chain carries TRBV7-9 and TRBJ1-2, with D uncertain. The CDR3 covers 18 residues. The germline V and J ends were trimmed by 1 base and 1 base, with 19 bases remaining between them. Per germline, CDR1 SEHNR and CDR2 FQNEAQ (reference sequence). Here the CDR3 reads CASSLVLSWTDLNYGYTF. The CDR3 nucleotides read TGTGCCAGCAGCTTAGTTCTAAGCTGGACGGACCTTAACTATGGCTACACCTTC.

This clonotype appeared once. This chain uses TRBV4-1 with TRBJ1-5, with D maybe TRBD1 (5 bases). Germline V gene sequence: CDR1 MGHRA, CDR2 YSYEKL. The CDR3 totals 15 residues. V was clipped by 1 base and J by 5 bases, with 12 bases between them. CDR3: CASSQGGLGHQPQHF. CDR3 DNA sequence: TGCGCCAGCAGCCAAGGGGGGTTAGGCCATCAGCCCCAGCATTTT.

A few counts support this clonotype. This chain connects TRBV11-2 to TRBJ1-5; 8 positions agree with TRBD1. The length of the CDR3 is 15 residues. In germline, CDR1 is SGHAT, CDR2 FQNNGV. J lost 3 bases, V lost 1 base, and 2 bases had no gene match. CDR3 nucleotides: TGTGCCAGCAGCTTAGGGACAGGGCACAATCAGCCCCAGCATTTT. It codes for CASSLGTGHNQPQHF.

V usage is TRBV20-1 and J usage is TRBJ1-1; D call uncertain. CDR1 is DFQATT and CDR2 is SNEGSKA in the germline V gene (reference sequence). The CDR3 sequence is 14 residues long. V was trimmed by 3 bases and J by 1 base, leaving 12 bases between them. The CDR3 sequence is CSARGPWRNTEAFF. CDR3 nucleotide sequence: TGCAGTGCTAGGGGCCCGTGGAGGAACACTGAAGCTTTCTTT.

V gene TRBV18 combines with J gene TRBJ2-5; a weak D match, TRBD1 (6 bases). This CDR3 contains 17 residues. The ends were cut back, 3 bases at V and 2 bases at J, with 19 bases in the middle. Germline assignment: CDR1 KGHSH and CDR2 LQKENI. CDR3 protein: CASSPPVAGQIQETQYF. Written as DNA, the CDR3 is TGTGCCAGCTCACCCCCGGTAGCAGGACAGATTCAAGAGACCCAGTACTTC.

This clonotype was counted many times. The rearrangement joins TRBV29-1 to TRBJ2-7; TRBD1 aligns across 10 bases. This CDR3 is built from 13 residues. V was pared by 6 bases and J by 3 bases, with 5 bases of the junction left unmatched. The germline gives CDR1 SQVTM, CDR2 ANQGSEA. CDR3 DNA sequence: TGCAGCGTCACGGGACAGGGGAGCTACGAGCAGTACTTC. This codes for CSVTGQGSYEQYF.

This clonotype came up a few times. This chain links TRBV5-1 with TRBJ2-7, with TRBD2 identical over 12 bases. The ends lost 4 bases at V and 2 bases at J; junction bases unmatched: 7. The V gene's germline CDR1 is SGHRS and CDR2 YFSETQ. The CDR3 sequence is 16 residues long. CDR3 DNA: TGCGCCAGCAGCACCACCCTAGCGGGAGGGACCTACGAGCAGTACTTC. As protein: CASSTTLAGGTYEQYF.